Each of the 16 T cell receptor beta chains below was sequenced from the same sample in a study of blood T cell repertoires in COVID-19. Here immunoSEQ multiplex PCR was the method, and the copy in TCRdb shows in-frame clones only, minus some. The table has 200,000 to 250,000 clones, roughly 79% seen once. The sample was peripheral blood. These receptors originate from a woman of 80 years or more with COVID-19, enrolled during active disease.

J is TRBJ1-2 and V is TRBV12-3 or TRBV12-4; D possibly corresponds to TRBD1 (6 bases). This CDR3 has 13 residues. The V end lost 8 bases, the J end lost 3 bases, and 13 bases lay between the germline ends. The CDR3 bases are TGTGCCAGCCGGACAGAGAACTACTATGGCTACACCTTC. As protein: CASRTENYYGYTF.

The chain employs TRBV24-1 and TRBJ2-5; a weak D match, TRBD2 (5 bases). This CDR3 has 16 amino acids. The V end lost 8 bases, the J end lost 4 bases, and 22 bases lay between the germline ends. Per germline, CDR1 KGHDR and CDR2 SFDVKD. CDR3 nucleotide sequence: TGTGCCACCATCCCCCCGGCGGCAGGAGGCAGAGAGACCCAGTACTTC. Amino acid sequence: CATIPPAAGGRETQYF.

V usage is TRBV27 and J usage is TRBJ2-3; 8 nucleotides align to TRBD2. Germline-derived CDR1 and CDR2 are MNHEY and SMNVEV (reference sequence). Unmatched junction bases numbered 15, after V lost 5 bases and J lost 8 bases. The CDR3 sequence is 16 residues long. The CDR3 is CASSLLLNIAGSTQYF. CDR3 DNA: TGTGCCAGCAGTCTTTTGCTCAATATAGCGGGGAGTACGCAGTATTTT.

The CDR3 region has the DNA TGTGCCAGCAGCCTCAACCGGGTGACAGATACGCAGTATTTT. Translating it yields CASSLNRVTDTQYF. The rearrangement links TRBV11-2 to TRBJ2-3; D call uncertain. Trimming removed 5 bases from V and 3 bases from J, with 12 bases in between. The CDR3 totals 14 residues. Germline loops: CDR1 SGHAT, CDR2 FQNNGV.

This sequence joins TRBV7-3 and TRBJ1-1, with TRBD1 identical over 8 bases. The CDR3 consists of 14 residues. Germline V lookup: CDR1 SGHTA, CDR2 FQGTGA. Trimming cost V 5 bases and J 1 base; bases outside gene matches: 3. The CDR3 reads CASSATGGNTEAFF. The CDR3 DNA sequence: TGTGCCAGCAGCGCCACAGGGGGGAACACTGAAGCTTTCTTT.

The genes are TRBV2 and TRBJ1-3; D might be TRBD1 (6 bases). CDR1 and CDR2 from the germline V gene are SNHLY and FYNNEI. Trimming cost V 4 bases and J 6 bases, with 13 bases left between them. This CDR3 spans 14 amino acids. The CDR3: CASSGTGQTNTIYF. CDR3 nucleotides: TGTGCCAGCAGTGGGACGGGACAAACAAACACCATATATTTT.

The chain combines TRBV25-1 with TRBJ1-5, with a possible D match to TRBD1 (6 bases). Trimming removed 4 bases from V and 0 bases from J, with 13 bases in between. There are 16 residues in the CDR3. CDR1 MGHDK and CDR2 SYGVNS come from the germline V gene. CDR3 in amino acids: CASSGQGHNSNQPQHF. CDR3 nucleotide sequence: TGTGCCAGCAGTGGCCAGGGGCACAATAGCAATCAGCCCCAGCATTTT.

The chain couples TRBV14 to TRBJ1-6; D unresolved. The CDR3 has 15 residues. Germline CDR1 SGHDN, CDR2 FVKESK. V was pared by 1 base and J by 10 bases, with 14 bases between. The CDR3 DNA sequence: TGTGCCAGCAGCCAAGCACTTCCCCCGAACTCACCCCTCCACTTT. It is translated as CASSQALPPNSPLHF. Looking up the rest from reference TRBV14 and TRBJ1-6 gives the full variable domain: EAGVTQFPSHSVIEKGQTVTLRCDPISGHDNLYWYRRVMGKEIKFLLHFVKESKQDESGMPNNRFLAERTGGTYSTLKVQPAELEDSGVYFCASSQALPPNSPLHFGNGTRLTVT.

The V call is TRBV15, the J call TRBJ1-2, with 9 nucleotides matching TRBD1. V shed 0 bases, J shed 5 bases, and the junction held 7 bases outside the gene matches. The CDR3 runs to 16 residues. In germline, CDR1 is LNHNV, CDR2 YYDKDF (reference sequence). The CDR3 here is CATSRDRGQGGYGYTF. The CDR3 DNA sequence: TGTGCCACCAGCAGAGACCGGGGACAGGGAGGGTATGGCTACACCTTC.

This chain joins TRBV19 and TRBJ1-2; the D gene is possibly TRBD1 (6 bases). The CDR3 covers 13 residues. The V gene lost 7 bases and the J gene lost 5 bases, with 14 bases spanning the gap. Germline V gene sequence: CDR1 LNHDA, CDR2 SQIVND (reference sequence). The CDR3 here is CASIGGRGYGYTF. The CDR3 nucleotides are TGTGCCAGTATCGGGGGGCGCGGGTATGGCTACACCTTC. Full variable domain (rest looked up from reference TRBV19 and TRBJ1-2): DGGITQSPKYLFRKEGQNVTLSCEQNLNHDAMYWYRQDPGQGLRLIYYSQIVNDFQKGDIAEGYSVSREKKESFPLTVTSAQKNPTAFYLCASIGGRGYGYTFGSGTRLTVV.

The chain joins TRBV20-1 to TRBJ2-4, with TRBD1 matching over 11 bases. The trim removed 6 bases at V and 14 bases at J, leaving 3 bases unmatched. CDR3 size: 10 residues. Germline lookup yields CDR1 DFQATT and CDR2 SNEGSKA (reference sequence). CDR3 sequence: CSAQGQGEYF. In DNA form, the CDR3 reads TGCAGTGCCCAGGGACAGGGGGAGTACTTC.

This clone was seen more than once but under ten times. The CDR3 nucleotides read TGTGCCAGCAGCAGGACAGGGAACAATCAGCCCCAGCATTTT. Its translation is CASSRTGNNQPQHF. This sequence joins TRBV28 and TRBJ1-5, with TRBD1 matching over 8 bases. Unmatched junction bases numbered 4, after V lost 6 bases and J lost 3 bases. This CDR3 has 14 amino acids. The germline V gene encodes CDR1 MDHEN and CDR2 SYDVKM.

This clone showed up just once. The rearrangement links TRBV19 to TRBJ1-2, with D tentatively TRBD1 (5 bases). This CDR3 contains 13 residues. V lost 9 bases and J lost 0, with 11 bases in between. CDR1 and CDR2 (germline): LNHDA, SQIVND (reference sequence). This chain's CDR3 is CASRTGANYGYTF. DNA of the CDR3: TGTGCCAGCCGGACGGGGGCTAACTATGGCTACACCTTC.

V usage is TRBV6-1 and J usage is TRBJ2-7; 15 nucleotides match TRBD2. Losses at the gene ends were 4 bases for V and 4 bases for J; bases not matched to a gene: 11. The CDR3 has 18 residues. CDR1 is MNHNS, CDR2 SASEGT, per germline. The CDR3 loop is CASSGGTSGGPPGYEQYF. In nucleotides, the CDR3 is TGTGCCAGCAGTGGAGGGACTAGCGGGGGGCCCCCGGGGTACGAGCAGTACTTC.

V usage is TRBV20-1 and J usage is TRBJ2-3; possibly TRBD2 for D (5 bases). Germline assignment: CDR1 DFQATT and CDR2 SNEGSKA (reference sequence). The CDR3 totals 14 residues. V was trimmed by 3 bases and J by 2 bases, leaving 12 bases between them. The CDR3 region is CSASNAGLTDTQYF. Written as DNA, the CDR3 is TGCAGTGCTAGTAACGCGGGCCTCACAGATACGCAGTATTTT.

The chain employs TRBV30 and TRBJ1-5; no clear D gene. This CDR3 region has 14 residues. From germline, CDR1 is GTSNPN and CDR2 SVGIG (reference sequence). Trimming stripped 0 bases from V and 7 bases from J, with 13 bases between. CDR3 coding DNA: TGTGCCTGGAGTGTACGAAACGTCAGGCAGCCCCAGCATTTT. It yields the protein CAWSVRNVRQPQHF.